Each of the 28 T cell receptor beta chains below was sequenced from the same sample in a study of blood T cell repertoires in COVID-19. Using immunoSEQ multiplex PCR, the repertoire was profiled, and TCRdb retains in-frame clones only, with some absent. The sample holds 90,000 to 130,000 clones, 60% to 80% seen once. The specimen sequenced was peripheral blood. These receptor sequences come from a woman older than 75 with active or convalescent COVID-19.

The chain has TRBV4-2 and TRBJ1-5; TRBD1 matches at 7 bases. After removal of 4 bases from V and 7 bases from J, the junction contained 7 bases not matched to a gene. CDR1 and CDR2 from the germline V gene are LGHNA and YNFKEQ. This CDR3 is built from 14 residues. The CDR3 DNA reads TGTGCCAGCAGCCCCCGGGACAGCGGGCAGCCCCAGCATTTT. Translation gives CASSPRDSGQPQHF.

The chain recombines TRBV19 with TRBJ1-5; TRBD1 agrees at 7 bases. The length of the CDR3 is 15 residues. Per the germline V gene, CDR1 is LNHDA and CDR2 is SQIVND (reference sequence). V lost 5 bases, J lost 3 bases, and 7 bases stayed unmatched. The CDR3 bases are TGTGCCAGTAGTCCCCTTGACAGGGCCAATCAGCCCCAGCATTTT. Its protein is CASSPLDRANQPQHF.

The CDR3 is CASSLRNYGYTF. As DNA, the CDR3 is TGTGCCAGCAGTTTGCGTAACTATGGCTACACCTTC. The rearrangement links TRBV28 to TRBJ1-2; D gene ambiguous. The CDR3 totals 12 residues. The V gene lost 3 bases and the J gene lost 1 base, with 3 bases spanning the gap. Germline V gives CDR1 MDHEN, CDR2 SYDVKM.

This chain connects TRBV5-5 to TRBJ1-2; 8 nucleotides agree with TRBD1. CDR3 size: 14 residues. V lost 4 bases and J lost 7; bases outside the gene matches: 9. The germline CDR1 and CDR2 sequences are SGHKS and YYEKEE (reference sequence). The CDR3 coding sequence is TGTGCCAGCAGCACCCTGGGACAGGCGGGTGGCTACACCTTC. Translated: CASSTLGQAGGYTF. The full variable domain, its missing parts supplied by reference TRBV5-5 and TRBJ1-2, is DAGVTQSPTHLIKTRGQQVTLRCSPISGHKSVSWYQQVLGQGPQFIFQYYEKEERGRGNFPDRFSARQFPNYSSELNVNALLLGDSALYLCASSTLGQAGGYTFGSGTRLTVV.

This chain's CDR3 is CASSLQATNQPQHF. CDR3 coding DNA: TGTGCCAGCAGTTTACAGGCGACCAATCAGCCCCAGCATTTT. This chain joins TRBV27 and TRBJ1-5; D gene uncertain. Germline V CDR1 and CDR2: MNHEY, SMNVEV (reference sequence). Trimming stripped 2 bases from V and 3 bases from J, with 8 bases between. The CDR3 extends over 14 amino acids.

V usage is TRBV7-2 and J usage is TRBJ2-1; 14 bases align to TRBD2. Unmatched junction bases numbered 4, after V lost 0 bases and J lost 0 bases. The CDR3 loop spans 19 amino acids. Germline V gives CDR1 SGHTA, CDR2 FQGNSA. In DNA form, the CDR3 reads TGTGCCAGCAGCTTAGCCGGGACTAGCGGGAGTAGCTCCTACAATGAGCAGTTCTTC. This codes for CASSLAGTSGSSSYNEQFF.

In regard to this clone: The sample has other DNA sequences that encode this CDR3 too. The rearrangement joins TRBV11-2 to TRBJ1-2; D may be TRBD1 (5 bases). The V end was cut by 4 bases, the J end by 4 bases, with 10 bases between. The CDR3 sequence is 13 residues long. CDR1 and CDR2 from the germline V gene are SGHAT and FQNNGV. The CDR3 DNA sequence: TGTGCCAGCAGCTCCGGACAAAGCTATGGCTACACCTTC. Its protein is CASSSGQSYGYTF.

J is TRBJ2-7 and V is TRBV12-5; 13 bases line up with TRBD2. The V segment lost 0 bases and the J segment 4 bases; nucleotides outside the gene matches: 9. The length of the CDR3 is 18 residues. Per the germline V gene, CDR1 is LGHNT and CDR2 is FRNRAP. CDR3 residues: CASGLVHPGLAGTYEQYF. CDR3 coding DNA: TGTGCTAGTGGTTTGGTACATCCGGGACTAGCGGGAACGTACGAGCAGTACTTC.

This clone appeared once. DNA of the CDR3: TGTGCCAGCAGCCCTGACTTCTCTGGGGCCAACGTCCTGACTTTC. As protein: CASSPDFSGANVLTF. The rearrangement links TRBV2 to TRBJ2-6, with D unclear. Germline CDR1 SNHLY, CDR2 FYNNEI. The CDR3 sequence is 15 residues long. Trimming took 6 bases from V and 0 from J, leaving 9 bases between them.

The rearrangement uses TRBV6-2 or TRBV6-3 and TRBJ1-5; D is unresolved. V shed 0 bases and J shed 2 bases, with 11 bases lying between them. Per the germline V gene, CDR1 is MNHEY and CDR2 is SVGEGT. CDR3 length: 16 residues. The CDR3 sequence is CASSYSRVYGNQPQHF. DNA of the CDR3: TGTGCCAGCAGTTACTCGAGGGTTTATGGCAATCAGCCCCAGCATTTT.

The CDR3 DNA sequence: TGCGCCAGCAGACTTGACAGCTCTGGAAACACCATATATTTT. Its protein product is CASRLDSSGNTIYF. The rearrangement joins TRBV5-1 to TRBJ1-3, with D tentatively TRBD1 (5 bases). The V end lost 5 bases, the J end lost 0 bases, and 9 bases lay between the germline ends. CDR1 and CDR2 (germline): SGHRS, YFSETQ. The CDR3 covers 14 residues. Full variable domain (remainder filled in from reference TRBV5-1 and TRBJ1-3): KAGVTQTPRYLIKTRGQQVTLSCSPISGHRSVSWYQQTPGQGLQFLFEYFSETQRNKGNFPGRFSGRQFSNSRSEMNVSTLELGDSALYLCASRLDSSGNTIYFGEGSWLTVV.

CDR3 nucleotide sequence: TGCGCCAGCAGCCAGGGCATTATTATGAACACTGAAGCTTTCTTT. Translated: CASSQGIIMNTEAFF. The chain carries TRBV4-3 and TRBJ1-1; D gene uncertain. This CDR3 has 15 residues. V lost 3 bases, J lost 0 bases, and 11 bases lay in between. Germline CDR1 reads LGHNA; CDR2 reads YSLEER.

The chain uses TRBV18 and TRBJ2-3, with D maybe TRBD1 (8 bases). V shed 3 bases and J shed 5 bases, with 15 bases lying between them. CDR1 KGHSH and CDR2 LQKENI come from the germline V gene. This CDR3 spans 15 amino acids. CDR3 sequence reads: CASSPRQGRGDTQYF. CDR3 DNA sequence: TGTGCCAGCTCACCTAGACAGGGGAGGGGAGATACGCAGTATTTT.

This clone was observed a single time. The chain couples TRBV4-2 to TRBJ2-7, with 9 bases identical to TRBD1. The CDR3 has 16 amino acids. The germline CDR1 and CDR2 sequences are LGHNA and YNFKEQ. Trimming removed 1 base from V and 2 bases from J; junction bases left unmatched: 6. Here the CDR3 DNA reads TGTGCCAGCAGCCAAGTGTCGGGACAGGGAGCCTACGAGCAGTACTTC. This sequence encodes CASSQVSGQGAYEQYF.

This chain joins TRBV4-1 and TRBJ2-7; 10 nucleotides line up with TRBD1. Germline CDR1 MGHRA, CDR2 YSYEKL. J lost 4 bases, V lost 2 bases, and 2 bases had no gene match. CDR3 length: 14 residues. This CDR3 is CASSQSGQGYEQYF. In nucleotides, the CDR3 is TGCGCCAGCAGCCAATCGGGACAGGGGTACGAGCAGTACTTC.

This rearrangement joins TRBV4-1 to TRBJ2-7; D is ambiguous. The CDR3 runs to 14 residues. CDR1 is MGHRA, CDR2 YSYEKL, per germline. The V end lost 1 base, the J end lost 5 bases, and 12 bases lay between the germline ends. This CDR3 is CASSQGQAPDEQYF. CDR3 coding DNA: TGCGCCAGCAGCCAAGGACAAGCTCCCGACGAGCAGTACTTC.

J is TRBJ2-3 and V is TRBV5-1, with TRBD2 as a possible D gene (5 bases). Germline V gene sequence: CDR1 SGHRS, CDR2 YFSETQ. V was cut by 1 base and J by 2 bases, with 11 bases left in between. The CDR3 is made up of 15 amino acids. The CDR3 nucleotides read TGCGCCAGCAGCTTGCGTCCCGGGAACACAGATACGCAGTATTTT. Protein product: CASSLRPGNTDTQYF.

This clone has just a few counts. V is TRBV5-1 and J is TRBJ1-3; D may be TRBD1 (5 bases). V gave up 0 bases and J gave up 7 bases, with 14 bases separating them. The germline V gene encodes CDR1 SGHRS and CDR2 YFSETQ. CDR3 length: 15 residues. The CDR3 here is CASSLGQQGLNTIYF. The CDR3 DNA reads TGCGCCAGCAGCTTGGGACAGCAAGGTTTGAACACCATATATTTT.

This sequence joins TRBV3-1 (or the pseudogene TRBV3-2) and TRBJ2-5; D perhaps matches TRBD2 (6 bases). There are 15 residues in the CDR3. Germline assignment: CDR1 LGHDT and CDR2 YNNKEL (reference sequence). V lost 4 bases to trimming and J lost 0 bases, with 12 bases between them. CDR3 sequence: CASSPLAGNQETQYF. The CDR3 nucleotides read TGTGCCAGCAGCCCTCTCGCGGGGAACCAAGAGACCCAGTACTTC.

J is TRBJ1-2 and V is TRBV30, with D unresolved. CDR1 is GTSNPN and CDR2 is SVGIG in the germline V gene (reference sequence). The CDR3 spans 17 residues. Trimming removed 0 bases from V and 9 bases from J, with 26 bases in between. CDR3 DNA: TGTGCCTGGAGTGTCGTTCCTCAATCGGACCGGGAACTTCGCTACACCTTC. This codes for CAWSVVPQSDRELRYTF.

This clone was counted between two and nine times. The chain is built from TRBV7-2 and TRBJ1-1, with a possible D match to TRBD1 (6 bases). Trimming removed 4 bases from V and 10 bases from J, with 10 bases in between. The CDR3 covers 11 residues. Per germline, CDR1 SGHTA and CDR2 FQGNSA. In DNA form, the CDR3 reads TGTGCCAGCAGCTCCCAGACAGGAGCTTTCTTT. It translates to CASSSQTGAFF.

The CDR3 protein is CSTGTIYEQYF. The CDR3 DNA reads TGCAGTACAGGGACTATCTACGAGCAGTACTTC. The V and J genes are TRBV20-1 and TRBJ2-7; tentative D call: TRBD2 (7 bases). The V gene lost 8 bases and the J gene lost 3 bases, with 11 bases spanning the gap. CDR1 DFQATT and CDR2 SNEGSKA come from the germline V gene (reference sequence). The CDR3 has 11 amino acids.

A few counts support this clone. The chain couples TRBV11-2 to TRBJ2-3, with 7 positions matching TRBD2. Germline CDR1 reads SGHAT; CDR2 reads FQNNGV. With 4 bases clipped from V and 0 bases from J, the junction kept 7 bases outside the gene matches. This CDR3 has 16 residues. The CDR3 DNA reads TGTGCCAGCAGCTCCCTGACTAGCCCAAGCACAGATACGCAGTATTTT. Encoded protein: CASSSLTSPSTDTQYF.

CDR3 sequence reads: CASSLEYRTSTDTQYF. DNA for the CDR3: TGTGCCAGCAGCTTGGAGTACCGGACAAGCACAGATACGCAGTATTTT. The genes are TRBV5-5 and TRBJ2-3; TRBD1 is a possible D gene (5 bases). V lost 0 bases to trimming and J lost 0 bases, with 11 bases between them. The CDR3 extends over 16 amino acids. Germline CDR1 and CDR2: SGHKS and YYEKEE (reference sequence). Looking up the rest from reference TRBV5-5 and TRBJ2-3 gives the full variable domain: DAGVTQSPTHLIKTRGQQVTLRCSPISGHKSVSWYQQVLGQGPQFIFQYYEKEERGRGNFPDRFSARQFPNYSSELNVNALLLGDSALYLCASSLEYRTSTDTQYFGPGTRLTVL.

This clone showed up just once. The V and J genes are TRBV12-3 or TRBV12-4 and TRBJ2-5; D not resolved. Trimming shortened V by 3 bases and J by 4 bases, and 9 bases separated the two germline ends. The CDR3 is made up of 13 amino acids. CDR3 in amino acids: CASSFLSLETQYF. Written as DNA, the CDR3 is TGTGCCAGCAGTTTCCTTTCCCTAGAGACCCAGTACTTC.

V usage is TRBV6-6 and J usage is TRBJ2-1, with 11 nucleotides matching TRBD2. CDR1 is MNHNY, CDR2 SVGAGI, per germline (reference sequence). Trimming cost V 8 bases and J 10 bases; bases outside gene matches: 10. There are 14 residues in the CDR3. CDR3 in DNA: TGTGCCAGCCGTCTAGCGGGAGGTGAGGGAGAGCAGTTCTTC. Translated: CASRLAGGEGEQFF.

This rearrangement joins TRBV12-3 or TRBV12-4 to TRBJ2-5; D is ambiguous. The CDR3 totals 12 residues. The V end lost 5 bases, the J end lost 2 bases, and 6 bases lay between the germline ends. CDR3 DNA sequence: TGTGCCAGCAGTATCCTACAAGAGACCCAGTACTTC. It codes for CASSILQETQYF.

This clone was observed a single time. This chain's CDR3 is CASSVLSGRQVNEQFF. CDR3 sequence (DNA): TGTGCCAGCAGTGTGCTTAGCGGGAGGCAAGTCAATGAGCAGTTCTTC. The V gene is TRBV28, the J gene TRBJ2-1; 10 bases agree with TRBD2. The germline CDR1 and CDR2 sequences are MDHEN and SYDVKM. This CDR3 spans 16 amino acids. V gave up 5 bases and J gave up 6 bases; unmatched junction bases: 10.